This T cell receptor (beta chain) stems from a study of shared clonotypes between healthy human individuals. Study summary: A donor's plate count was three for CD4 naive and three for CD4 memory; CD8 naive had two and CD8 memory one.

Terminally differentiated effector memory CD45RA+ cells were excluded by CCR7 positive selection of CD45RO-negative cells. Assay runs were performed at deep level. Researchers divided each subset's genomic DNA evenly across several immunoSEQ plates. Assay: immunoSEQ multiplex PCR; the TCRdb copy retains only in-frame clones and omits some. The table has hundreds of thousands of clones, about 96% seen once. CDR1 is SGHAT, CDR2 FQNNGV, per germline. Between the trimmed V and J ends, which lost 5 bases and 5 bases, there was a span of 8 bases. This CDR3 comprises 12 residues. Specimen: naive CD8+ T cells sorted from blood. This clonotype originated in a woman aged 25 to 39 in good health. The gene calls are TRBV11-2 and TRBJ2-3; no reliable D call. The CDR3 loop reads CASSDQEDTQYF. For the CDR3, the DNA is TGTGCCAGCAGCGATCAGGAAGATACGCAGTATTTT.